This T cell receptor beta chain appears in the sequencing data of a study of blood T cell repertoires in COVID-19. Whole-study context: Specimens from acute and convalescent COVID-19 originated in the United States, Italy and Spain. T cells, B-cell-depleted T cells, or PBMCs provided the cDNA or gDNA that served as material.

Per the original methods: The authors estimated nucleated cell counts from reference gene primer amplification. Assay: immunoSEQ multiplex PCR; the TCRdb copy retains only in-frame clones and omits some. V and J calls and clone size are as listed in that table; D and trimming were resolved from the DNA. The data show 70,000 to 95,000 clones, with approximately 90% seen just once and just over 2.5% held by the top ten. Enrolment of Seattle patients took place during active infection, and they were followed longitudinally. Germline V lookup: CDR1 SGHVS, CDR2 FQNEAQ. Trimming pared 6 bases from V and 6 bases from J, leaving 18 bases between. This CDR3 is built from 15 residues.

The sequence derives from a man aged 45-65 years with COVID-19, enrolled during active disease. The sample comprised peripheral blood. The V gene is TRBV7-8, the J gene TRBJ2-1; D is possibly TRBD2 (6 bases). CDR3 DNA: TGTGCCAGCAGTATAGCCGGGACTTCTTTCAATGAGCAGTTCTTC. This translates into CASSIAGTSFNEQFF.